Below are 10 T cell receptor beta chains sequenced from a single sample in a study of prognosis after radiotherapy for stage I lung cancer. Genomic DNA provided the template from which TCR beta CDR3 was amplified by two-round multiplex PCR. The use of primers specific to each TRBV and TRBJ gene characterized first-round PCR. TCRdb re-called the multiplex PCR reads with MiXCR, one entry per CDR3 protein. Altogether approximately 20,000 distinct CDR3 sequences are present, approximately 28% being singletons, with the ten largest covering under 25%. This specimen was PBMCs, taken before or after stereotactic body radiation therapy (not recorded which). The receptors were sampled from a donor aged 50 or older with non-small cell lung cancer.

This clonotype appeared many times. The gene calls are TRBV12-3 or TRBV12-4 and TRBJ2-7; unclear D gene. This CDR3 comprises 12 residues. Trimming took off 3 bases at V and 3 bases at J, with 6 bases between the two ends. The CDR3 bases are TGTGCCAGCAGTTTGAGTTTCTACGAGCAGTACTTC. This gives the protein CASSLSFYEQYF.

This clonotype was detected ten times or more. V is TRBV5-1 and J is TRBJ1-3, with D uncertain. This CDR3 comprises 14 residues. Trimming left V 0 bases short and J 3 bases short, with 7 bases between. Germline CDR1 SGHRS, CDR2 YFSETQ. The CDR3 DNA reads TGCGCCAGCAGCTTGGGAGATTTTGGAAACACCATATATTTT. Amino acids: CASSLGDFGNTIYF.

The sample holds many counts of this clonotype. This sequence joins TRBV28 and TRBJ2-2; TRBD1 matches 7 bases. Germline CDR1 and CDR2: MDHEN and SYDVKM. Unmatched junction bases numbered 1, after V lost 6 bases and J lost 6 bases. This CDR3 has 12 residues. The DNA for the CDR3 is TGTGCCAGCAGGACAGGGCCCGGGGAGCTGTTTTTT. It codes for CASRTGPGELFF.

This clonotype was seen repeatedly, ten times or more. The gene calls are TRBV6-1 and TRBJ1-5; D is unclear. The CDR3 totals 11 residues. The V gene lost 8 bases and the J gene lost 5 bases, with 7 bases spanning the gap. CDR1 is MNHNS, CDR2 SASEGT, per germline. CDR3 in amino acids: CASGQYQPQHF. CDR3 DNA: TGTGCCAGCGGTCAATATCAGCCCCAGCATTTT.

As to this clonotype: A read error likely explains this, since a far larger clone differs by one base. This chain links TRBV28 with TRBJ2-1; D is perhaps TRBD2 (5 bases). The CDR3 extends over 13 amino acids. The germline gives CDR1 MDHEN, CDR2 SYDVKM. V gave up 6 bases and J gave up 10 bases, with 16 bases separating them. This CDR3 is CASSPGNSYEQFF. CDR3 nucleotide sequence: TGTGCCAGCAGCCCGGGGAACTCCTACGAGCAGTTCTTC.

Many counts were recorded for this clonotype. The rearrangement uses TRBV7-9 and TRBJ2-7, with a weak D call TRBD2 (6 bases). The CDR3 covers 12 residues. Germline-derived CDR1 and CDR2 are SEHNR and FQNEAQ (reference sequence). The V and J ends lost 1 base and 6 bases respectively, with 7 bases between them. The CDR3 region is CASSLGEVEQYF. The CDR3 DNA reads TGTGCCAGCAGCTTAGGGGAGGTCGAGCAGTACTTC.

The sample holds many counts of this clonotype. V is TRBV30 and J is TRBJ2-7; D ambiguous. Trimming stripped 2 bases from V and 2 bases from J, with 4 bases between. Germline loops: CDR1 GTSNPN, CDR2 SVGIG (reference sequence). The CDR3 covers 11 residues. CDR3 protein: CAWSPAYEQYF. The CDR3 nucleotides are TGTGCCTGGAGTCCGGCCTACGAGCAGTACTTC.

This clonotype was seen ten or more times. V and J are TRBV20-1 and TRBJ2-3; TRBD2 matches 12 bases. This CDR3 contains 16 residues. Germline V CDR1 and CDR2: DFQATT, SNEGSKA (reference sequence). The V and J ends lost 3 bases and 4 bases, in that order; junction bases with no gene match: 8. The chain's CDR3 is CSARPPTSGSSDTQYF. The CDR3 nucleotides are TGCAGTGCTAGGCCCCCGACTAGCGGGAGTTCAGATACGCAGTATTTT.

CDR3 DNA: TGCAGTGCTAGAGACGAAGTAGCGGGAGGATCTGAGCAGTACTTC. It yields the protein CSARDEVAGGSEQYF. The chain couples TRBV20-1 to TRBJ2-7, with 10 bases lining up with TRBD2. The junction had 9 bases not matched to a gene; V was cut back by 0 bases and J by 7 bases. Germline V gene lookup returns CDR1 DFQATT and CDR2 SNEGSKA (reference sequence). The CDR3 spans 15 residues.

There are many counts of this clonotype. The V call is TRBV28, the J call TRBJ2-1, with TRBD2 matching over 8 bases. The junction had 9 bases not matched to a gene; V was cut back by 6 bases and J by 8 bases. The CDR3 contains 14 residues. Germline CDR1 MDHEN, CDR2 SYDVKM. CDR3 nucleotide sequence: TGTGCCAGCAGGTCTAGCGGGCTATACGATGAGCAGTTCTTC. As protein: CASRSSGLYDEQFF.